The rows below give T cell receptor beta chains drawn from one sample of a study of T cells in Graves' hyperthyroidism and ophthalmopathy. TCRdb reprocessed the multiplex PCR reads via MiXCR and lists one record per CDR3 protein. The repertoire includes hundreds of thousands of distinct CDR3 sequences, about a sixth of them detected once, and 2.5% to 4% sits in the top ten. The sequenced material came from blood. These receptors were obtained from a woman aged 40-49 years with Graves' ophthalmopathy. CDR3s include the opening cysteine and the closing phenylalanine or tryptophan. A D gene is named only where the DNA matches it firmly. Expanded clones are given a class, and other clones once, few, many or no size at all.

j_gene: TRBJ2-5; abundance: many; v_gene: TRBV12-3/TRBV12-4; d_gene: NA; CDR3nt: TGTGCCAGCAGTATTAGTGACGGGCGAGAGACCCAGTACTTC; CDR3aa: CASSISDGRETQYF
j_gene: TRBJ2-1; abundance: few; v_gene: TRBV28; d_gene: NA; CDR3nt: TGTGCCAGCAGTCCCCAGGGTGGTGTAGGGAATGAGCAGTTCTTC; CDR3aa: CASSPQGGVGNEQFF
j_gene: TRBJ1-5; abundance: many; v_gene: TRBV12-3/TRBV12-4; d_gene: NA; CDR3nt: TGTGCCAGCAGTTTAACTAGGTTCAATCAGCCCCAGCATTTT; CDR3aa: CASSLTRFNQPQHF
j_gene: TRBJ2-1; abundance: NA; v_gene: TRBV5-4; d_gene: NA; CDR3nt: TGTGCCAGCAGCTTCCTCCGGGATGAGCAGTTCTTC; CDR3aa: CASSFLRDEQFF
j_gene: TRBJ2-4; abundance: NA; v_gene: TRBV3-1; d_gene: NA; CDR3nt: TGTGCCAGCAGCCAAAGGAGCGGCGGAAACATTCAGTACTTC; CDR3aa: CASSQRSGGNIQYF
j_gene: TRBJ2-5; abundance: NA; v_gene: TRBV27; d_gene: NA; CDR3nt: TGTGCCAGCAGTTCTAATGGACAGTACCAAGAGACCCAGTACTTC; CDR3aa: CASSSNGQYQETQYF
j_gene: TRBJ2-1; abundance: many; v_gene: TRBV5-1; d_gene: TRBD1; CDR3nt: TGCGCCAGCAGCCCACGACAGGGAATAGGCTACAATGAGCAGTTCTTC; CDR3aa: CASSPRQGIGYNEQFF
j_gene: TRBJ1-1; abundance: many; v_gene: TRBV11-2; d_gene: NA; CDR3nt: TGTGCCAGCAGCTTAGATCTTCGGGCAAGGGCTTTCTTT; CDR3aa: CASSLDLRARAFF
j_gene: TRBJ2-5; abundance: few; v_gene: TRBV7-2; d_gene: TRBD2; CDR3nt: TGTGCCAGCAGCTACGGGGGGACTGGTAGAGGTCGGCAAGAGACCCAGTACTTC; CDR3aa: CASSYGGTGRGRQETQYF
j_gene: TRBJ2-7; abundance: many; v_gene: TRBV3-1; d_gene: TRBD2; CDR3nt: TGTGCCAGCAGCCCCCTAGCGGGAGGGTCCTACGAGCAGTACTTC; CDR3aa: CASSPLAGGSYEQYF
j_gene: TRBJ1-2; abundance: many; v_gene: TRBV20-1; d_gene: TRBD1; CDR3nt: TGCAGTGCTCCAAACAGGGGAGACTTCTATGGCTACACCTTC; CDR3aa: CSAPNRGDFYGYTF
j_gene: TRBJ1-2; abundance: NA; v_gene: TRBV20-1; d_gene: NA; CDR3nt: TGCAGTCCCAAGGGGGTCTATGGCTACACCTTC; CDR3aa: CSPKGVYGYTF
j_gene: TRBJ2-7; abundance: NA; v_gene: TRBV20-1; d_gene: TRBD2; CDR3nt: TGCAGTGCTAGGGCGGGAGCCTACGAGCAGTACTTC; CDR3aa: CSARAGAYEQYF
j_gene: TRBJ1-1; abundance: few; v_gene: TRBV10-1; d_gene: NA; CDR3nt: TGCGCCAGCAGTGAGTCCGGGTTCGGGGGGAAGACTGAAGCTTTCTTT; CDR3aa: CASSESGFGGKTEAFF
j_gene: TRBJ2-5; abundance: few; v_gene: TRBV12-3/TRBV12-4; d_gene: NA; CDR3nt: TGTGCCAGCAGTCCTAGGGCTAGTTCGGAGACCCAGTACTTC; CDR3aa: CASSPRASSETQYF
j_gene: TRBJ2-1; abundance: many; v_gene: TRBV9; d_gene: NA; CDR3nt: TGTGCCAGCAGCGTAGATGGGGGCTTGAACCACAATGAGCAGTTCTTC; CDR3aa: CASSVDGGLNHNEQFF
j_gene: TRBJ2-2; abundance: few; v_gene: TRBV19; d_gene: TRBD2; CDR3nt: TGTGCCAGTATGGGAAATAGCGGGAGCGCCGGGGAGCTGTTTTTT; CDR3aa: CASMGNSGSAGELFF
j_gene: TRBJ1-6; abundance: few; v_gene: TRBV19; d_gene: NA; CDR3nt: TGTGCCACTCGGACGGCGGACTCACCCCTCCACTTT; CDR3aa: CATRTADSPLHF
j_gene: TRBJ2-1; abundance: many; v_gene: TRBV7-2; d_gene: TRBD2; CDR3nt: TGTGCCAGCAGCTTAGGGGTAGCGGGAGGGCATAATGAGCAGTTCTTC; CDR3aa: CASSLGVAGGHNEQFF
j_gene: TRBJ1-4; abundance: NA; v_gene: TRBV7-9; d_gene: TRBD1; CDR3nt: TGTGCCAGCAGCTTAGACAGGGGACCATCAACTAATGAAAAACTGTTTTTT; CDR3aa: CASSLDRGPSTNEKLFF
j_gene: TRBJ1-1; abundance: many; v_gene: TRBV6-1; d_gene: NA; CDR3nt: TGTGCCAGCTGCCCTTCCGGGATTCTTATAGGGGAGGCTTTCTTT; CDR3aa: CASCPSGILIGEAFF
j_gene: TRBJ2-3; abundance: NA; v_gene: TRBV12-3/TRBV12-4; d_gene: TRBD2; CDR3nt: TGTGCCACCTCATCGGCGGGAGGGCCAGATACGCAGTATTTT; CDR3aa: CATSSAGGPDTQYF
j_gene: TRBJ1-3; abundance: many; v_gene: TRBV3-1; d_gene: NA; CDR3nt: TGTGCCAGCAGCCATCCTCCGGGGTCTGGAAACACCATATATTTT; CDR3aa: CASSHPPGSGNTIYF
j_gene: TRBJ1-4; abundance: NA; v_gene: TRBV6-1; d_gene: NA; CDR3nt: TGTGCCAGCAGAGCCGGGGGGAATGAAAAACTGTTTTTT; CDR3aa: CASRAGGNEKLFF
j_gene: TRBJ1-2; abundance: many; v_gene: TRBV11-2; d_gene: NA; CDR3nt: TGTGCCAGCAGCGGACTGGGACAAAACTATGGCTACACCTTC; CDR3aa: CASSGLGQNYGYTF
j_gene: TRBJ2-1; abundance: NA; v_gene: TRBV5-1; d_gene: NA; CDR3nt: TGCGCCAGCAGCTCGGGACCCGACAATGAGCAGTTCTTC; CDR3aa: CASSSGPDNEQFF
j_gene: TRBJ1-2; abundance: many; v_gene: TRBV2; d_gene: TRBD1; CDR3nt: TGTGCCAGCACGTCACTGGGACAGGGTGGTGGCTACACCTTC; CDR3aa: CASTSLGQGGGYTF
j_gene: TRBJ1-6; abundance: few; v_gene: TRBV6-1; d_gene: TRBD1; CDR3nt: TGTGCCAGCAGAACGGGACAGGGAACGAGAAATAATTCACCCCTCCACTTT; CDR3aa: CASRTGQGTRNNSPLHF
j_gene: TRBJ2-2; abundance: many; v_gene: TRBV10-2; d_gene: NA; CDR3nt: TGCGCCAGCAGTGACCACAGAGTCCCAGCGAACACCGGGGAGCTGTTTTTT; CDR3aa: CASSDHRVPANTGELFF
j_gene: TRBJ1-2; abundance: NA; v_gene: TRBV10-3; d_gene: TRBD1; CDR3nt: TGTGCCATCAGCCAGGGACAGCCCTATGGCTACACCTTC; CDR3aa: CAISQGQPYGYTF
j_gene: TRBJ1-6; abundance: NA; v_gene: TRBV3-1; d_gene: TRBD1; CDR3nt: TGTGCCAGCAGCCAAGGTCGGGACAGTAATTCACCCCTCCACTTT; CDR3aa: CASSQGRDSNSPLHF
j_gene: TRBJ2-5; abundance: NA; v_gene: TRBV4-1; d_gene: NA; CDR3nt: TGCGCCAGCAGCCAAGCGGGACGTCGGGAGACCCAGTACTTC; CDR3aa: CASSQAGRRETQYF
j_gene: TRBJ2-1; abundance: many; v_gene: TRBV20-1; d_gene: TRBD1; CDR3nt: TGCAGTGCCCGGACAGGGACCTACAATGAGCAGTTCTTC; CDR3aa: CSARTGTYNEQFF
j_gene: TRBJ2-3; abundance: NA; v_gene: TRBV11-2; d_gene: NA; CDR3nt: TGTGCCAGCAGCCCCGAGGTGTGGGACCCCAGGTGGTATTTT; CDR3aa: CASSPEVWDPRWYF
j_gene: TRBJ1-2; abundance: NA; v_gene: TRBV12-3/TRBV12-4; d_gene: NA; CDR3nt: TGTGCCATCCTAATCACAGGGCTCAACTATGGCTACACCTTC; CDR3aa: CAILITGLNYGYTF
j_gene: TRBJ2-1; abundance: few; v_gene: TRBV19; d_gene: NA; CDR3nt: TGTGCCAGTAGTTATCCTAGCGATGAGCAGTTCTTC; CDR3aa: CASSYPSDEQFF
j_gene: TRBJ2-6; abundance: NA; v_gene: TRBV18; d_gene: NA; CDR3nt: TGTGCCAGCTCAGCAGATACTGGGGCCAACGTCCTGACTTTC; CDR3aa: CASSADTGANVLTF
j_gene: TRBJ1-3; abundance: NA; v_gene: TRBV20-1; d_gene: NA; CDR3nt: TGCAGTGCTAGGGACATTTTTGGAAACACCATATATTTT; CDR3aa: CSARDIFGNTIYF
j_gene: TRBJ2-1; abundance: NA; v_gene: TRBV5-1; d_gene: TRBD1; CDR3nt: TGCGCCAGCAGCTCGGACAGGTTTGTGAAAAATGAGCAGTTCTTC; CDR3aa: CASSSDRFVKNEQFF
j_gene: TRBJ1-3; abundance: few; v_gene: TRBV18; d_gene: NA; CDR3nt: TGTGCCAGCTCACCAGGGGCTGGAAACACCATATATTTT; CDR3aa: CASSPGAGNTIYF
j_gene: TRBJ2-3; abundance: many; v_gene: TRBV6-1; d_gene: TRBD2; CDR3nt: TGTGCCAGCAGAAGACTAGCGGCAGATACGCAGTATTTT; CDR3aa: CASRRLAADTQYF
j_gene: TRBJ1-2; abundance: NA; v_gene: TRBV29-1; d_gene: TRBD1; CDR3nt: TGCAGCGTTGAATTGATACAGGGGGCTGGTGGCTACACCTTC; CDR3aa: CSVELIQGAGGYTF
j_gene: TRBJ2-5; abundance: NA; v_gene: TRBV2; d_gene: TRBD1; CDR3nt: TGTGCCAGCAACAAACAGGGGATTCTACAAGAGGCCCAGTACTTC; CDR3aa: CASNKQGILQEAQYF